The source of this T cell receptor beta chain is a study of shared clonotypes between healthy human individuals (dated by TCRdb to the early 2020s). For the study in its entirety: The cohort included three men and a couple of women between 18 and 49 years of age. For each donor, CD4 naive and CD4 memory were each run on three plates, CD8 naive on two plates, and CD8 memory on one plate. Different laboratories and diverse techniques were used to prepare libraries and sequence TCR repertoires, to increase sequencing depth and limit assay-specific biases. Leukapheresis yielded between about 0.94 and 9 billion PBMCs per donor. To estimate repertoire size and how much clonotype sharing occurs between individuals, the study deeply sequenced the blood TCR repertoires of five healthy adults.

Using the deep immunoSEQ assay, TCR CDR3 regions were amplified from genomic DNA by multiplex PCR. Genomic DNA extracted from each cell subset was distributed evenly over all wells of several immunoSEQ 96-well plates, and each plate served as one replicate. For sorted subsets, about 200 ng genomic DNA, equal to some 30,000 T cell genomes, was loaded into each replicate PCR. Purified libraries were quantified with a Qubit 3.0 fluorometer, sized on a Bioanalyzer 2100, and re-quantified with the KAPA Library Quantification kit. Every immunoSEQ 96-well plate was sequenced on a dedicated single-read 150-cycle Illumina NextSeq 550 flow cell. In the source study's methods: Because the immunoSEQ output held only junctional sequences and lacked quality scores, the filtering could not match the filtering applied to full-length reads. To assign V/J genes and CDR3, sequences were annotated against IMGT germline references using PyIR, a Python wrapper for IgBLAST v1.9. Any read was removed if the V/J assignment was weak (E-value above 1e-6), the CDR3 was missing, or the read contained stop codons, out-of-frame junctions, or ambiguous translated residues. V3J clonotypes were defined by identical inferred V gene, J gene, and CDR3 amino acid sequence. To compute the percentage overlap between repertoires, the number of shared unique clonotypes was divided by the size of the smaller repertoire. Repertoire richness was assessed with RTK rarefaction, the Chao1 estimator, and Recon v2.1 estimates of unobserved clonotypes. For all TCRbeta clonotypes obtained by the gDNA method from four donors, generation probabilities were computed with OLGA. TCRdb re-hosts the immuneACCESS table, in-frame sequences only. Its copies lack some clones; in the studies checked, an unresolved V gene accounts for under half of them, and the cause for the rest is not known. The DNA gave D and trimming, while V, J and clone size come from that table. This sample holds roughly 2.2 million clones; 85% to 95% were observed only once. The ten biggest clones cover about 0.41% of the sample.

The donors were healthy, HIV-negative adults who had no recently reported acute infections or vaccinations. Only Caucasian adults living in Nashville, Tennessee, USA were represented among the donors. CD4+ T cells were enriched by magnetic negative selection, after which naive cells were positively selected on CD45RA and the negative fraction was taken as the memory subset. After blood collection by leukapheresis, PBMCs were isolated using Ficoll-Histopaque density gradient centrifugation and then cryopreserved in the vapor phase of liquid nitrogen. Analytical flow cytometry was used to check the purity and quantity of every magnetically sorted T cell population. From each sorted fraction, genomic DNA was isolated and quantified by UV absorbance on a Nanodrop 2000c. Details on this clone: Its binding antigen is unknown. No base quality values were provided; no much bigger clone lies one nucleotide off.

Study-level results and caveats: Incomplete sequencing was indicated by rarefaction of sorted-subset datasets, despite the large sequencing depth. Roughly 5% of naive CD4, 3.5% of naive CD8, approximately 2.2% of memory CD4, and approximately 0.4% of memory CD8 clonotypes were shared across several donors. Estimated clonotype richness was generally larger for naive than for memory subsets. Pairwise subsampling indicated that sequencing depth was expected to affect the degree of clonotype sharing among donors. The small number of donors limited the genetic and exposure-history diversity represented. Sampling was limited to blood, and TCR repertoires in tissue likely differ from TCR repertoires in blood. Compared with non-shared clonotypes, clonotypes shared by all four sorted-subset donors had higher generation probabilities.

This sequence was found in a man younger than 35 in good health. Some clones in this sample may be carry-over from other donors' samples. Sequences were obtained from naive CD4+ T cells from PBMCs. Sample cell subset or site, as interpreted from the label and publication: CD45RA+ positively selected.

CDR3 reads: CASSVLGDGTDTQYF. The DNA sequence is as follows: TGTGCCAGCAGCGTGCTGGGGGACGGCACAGATACGCAGTATTTT. The sequence joins TRBV13 to TRBJ2-3, with the D call tentatively TRBD1 or TRBD2, each fitting 5 bases. Taken from cysteine to phenylalanine, the CDR3 has 15 residues. Only the CDR3 portion is preserved as DNA: 45 bases, with reading frame beginning at the first base. Via the germline V gene (reference sequence), CDR1 is PRHDT and CDR2 FYEKMQ. V was cut back by 5 bases and J by 1 base, leaving a gap of 13 bases between them. Supplemented by the reference TRBV13 and TRBJ2-3 proteins around the CDR3, the complete variable domain is AAGVIQSPRHLIKEKRETATLKCYPIPRHDTVYWYQQGPGQDPQFLISFYEKMQSDKGSIPDRFSAQQFSDYHSELNMSSLELGDSALYFCASSVLGDGTDTQYFGPGTRLTVL.